This T cell receptor (beta chain) was profiled in a study of blood T cell repertoires in COVID-19. TCRdb keeps only in-frame clones here, not all; method: immunoSEQ multiplex PCR. The data contain about 350,000 clones, approximately 86% of them singletons. Germline V gene sequence: CDR1 SGDLS, CDR2 YYNGEE. The CDR3 is 16 amino acids. The V end lost 3 bases, the J end lost 0 bases, and 10 bases lay between the germline ends. The rearrangement uses TRBV9 and TRBJ2-6; possible D gene TRBD1, 6 bases. This TCR came from a woman between 55 and 75 years old with COVID-19, enrolled during active disease. The sequenced sample was peripheral blood. The CDR3 here is CASSEQGLSGANVLTF. In DNA form, the CDR3 reads TGTGCCAGCAGCGAGCAGGGGCTCTCTGGGGCCAACGTCCTGACTTTC.